Below are 27 T cell receptor beta chains sequenced from a single sample in a study of metastatic and nonmetastatic thyroid tumors. No treatment had been given to any patient before thyroid surgery. TCRdb re-called the PCR reads via MiXCR. This repertoire shows around 24,000 clones, about 24% found once; its top ten account for 9.5% to 15%. The source material was tumor tissue. The receptors were gathered from a male donor with papillary thyroid cancer or a benign thyroid nodule (not recorded which). Some clones in this sample may be carry-over from other donors' samples.

The J gene is TRBJ2-1, the V gene TRBV20-1; 11 bases are a match to TRBD2. This CDR3 is built from 15 residues. Germline CDR1 and CDR2: DFQATT and SNEGSKA (reference sequence). Trimming removed 7 bases from V and 8 bases from J; junction bases left unmatched: 13. CDR3 sequence (DNA): TGCAGTGATACCACAGGAACTAGCGGGAGCGATGAGCAGTTCTTC. Protein sequence: CSDTTGTSGSDEQFF.

This clone appeared many times. V gene TRBV5-4 combines with J gene TRBJ2-1; D is perhaps TRBD2 (6 bases). CDR3 size: 16 residues. V dropped 0 bases and J dropped 6 bases, with 16 bases sitting between them. Germline CDR1 reads SGHNT; CDR2 reads YYREEE (reference sequence). CDR3 coding DNA: TGTGCCAGCAGCTTGGGGGGGGTTTCTAGGGGCAATGAGCAGTTCTTC. Translating it yields CASSLGGVSRGNEQFF.

Concerning this clone: Since a much larger clone is just one base distant, this may be a read error. J is TRBJ1-2 and V is TRBV5-5; D gene unclear. Germline V gene lookup returns CDR1 SGHKS and CDR2 YYEKEE (reference sequence). The CDR3 loop spans 16 amino acids. V gave up 2 bases and J gave up 4 bases, with 18 bases separating them. The CDR3 sequence is CASSLGQVVSLYGYTF. Here the CDR3 DNA reads TGTGCCAGCAGCTTAGGCCAGGTGGTTTCTCTCTATGGCTACACCTTC.

This clone was recorded many times. The chain has TRBV29-1 and TRBJ2-3, with D possibly matching TRBD2 (5 bases). Germline V gene sequence: CDR1 SQVTM, CDR2 ANQGSEA. Trimming took off 4 bases at V and 1 base at J, with 15 bases between the two ends. The CDR3 consists of 15 residues. The CDR3 region has the DNA TGCAGCGTTGCTTTGAGGGAATCCGGCACAGATACGCAGTATTTT. Its protein is CSVALRESGTDTQYF.

This clone was counted a single time. The J gene is TRBJ1-2, the V gene TRBV7-3, with D possibly matching TRBD1 (5 bases). Trimming took off 5 bases at V and 5 bases at J, with 12 bases between the two ends. The germline CDR1 and CDR2 sequences are SGHTA and FQGTGA. The CDR3 runs 13 residues. The CDR3 DNA sequence: TGTGCCAGCAGCCCCGGGGCGGAATATGGCTACACCTTC. The encoded protein is CASSPGAEYGYTF. Full variable domain (rest looked up from reference TRBV7-3 and TRBJ1-2): GAGVSQTPSNKVTEKGKYVELRCDPISGHTALYWYRQSLGQGPEFLIYFQGTGAADDSGLPNDRFFAVRPEGSVSTLKIQRTERGDSAVYLCASSPGAEYGYTFGSGTRLTVV.

This clone came up many times. The V and J genes are TRBV2 and TRBJ2-2; D is perhaps TRBD2 (6 bases). V dropped 1 base and J dropped 4 bases, with 10 bases sitting between them. Germline V CDR1 and CDR2: SNHLY, FYNNEI. The CDR3 has 15 amino acids. The CDR3, as DNA: TGTGCCAGCAGTGAAGAGCGGGTTCGCACCGGGGAGCTGTTTTTT. Encoded protein: CASSEERVRTGELFF.

At least ten counts were recorded for this clone. The CDR3 sequence: CSVETWDTQYF. The CDR3 DNA follows: TGCAGCGTAGAAACTTGGGATACGCAGTATTTT. The chain couples TRBV29-1 to TRBJ2-3; D gene uncertain. CDR3 length: 11 amino acids. Per germline, CDR1 SQVTM and CDR2 ANQGSEA. Trimming removed 6 bases from V and 6 bases from J, with 10 bases in between.

This clone was counted between two and nine times. This chain joins TRBV12-3 or TRBV12-4 and TRBJ1-1; no clear D gene. This CDR3 has 12 residues. The CDR3 loop is CSGSPRATEAFF. CDR3 in DNA: TGTTCCGGCAGTCCCCGAGCCACTGAAGCTTTCTTT.

This clone was seen many times. The V gene is TRBV18, the J gene TRBJ2-7; 7 positions match TRBD1. Germline V gives CDR1 KGHSH, CDR2 LQKENI. The length of the CDR3 is 14 residues. V was pared by 5 bases and J by 0 bases, with 4 bases of the junction left unmatched. In nucleotides, the CDR3 is TGTGCCAGCTCATTTGGGACAGCCTCCTACGAGCAGTACTTC. Amino acid sequence: CASSFGTASYEQYF.

With respect to this clone: It is likely a read error, because the conserved phenylalanine at the end of the CDR3 is missing. The DNA is omitted, as the CDR3 cannot be located on it reliably, and the CDR3 follows TCRdb's listing. The chain is built from TRBV20-1 and TRBJ2-1. The CDR3 is 16 residues long, ends included. The germline V gene encodes CDR1 DFQATT and CDR2 SNEGSKA (reference sequence). The CDR3 here is CSARGASWIFWGEQSL.

This clone was seen repeatedly, ten times or more. This sequence joins TRBV28 and TRBJ2-7, with 7 bases aligning to TRBD1. Germline trimming cut 6 bases from V and 3 bases from J; bases unmatched to any gene: 8. This CDR3 is 14 amino acids long. CDR1 MDHEN and CDR2 SYDVKM come from the germline V gene. The CDR3 DNA follows: TGTGCCAGCAGCAAGACAGGGTGGGGCTACGAGCAGTACTTC. Protein sequence: CASSKTGWGYEQYF.

This clone showed up just a few times. An end of the junction does not agree with germline; a read error may underlie this. CDR3 in amino acids: CASSDSRGGTDTQYF. For the CDR3, the DNA is TGTGCCAGCAGTGACTCGCGGGGGGGCACAGATACGCAGTATTTT. The chain carries TRBV6-2 or TRBV6-3 and TRBJ2-3; TRBD2 agrees at 8 bases. This CDR3 is built from 15 residues. Per germline, CDR1 MNHEY and CDR2 SVGEGT.

This clone came up many times. The rearrangement uses TRBV18 and TRBJ2-7; no clear D. Per germline, CDR1 KGHSH and CDR2 LQKENI. The CDR3 runs 12 residues. V was cut by 3 bases and J by 0 bases, with 3 bases left in between. In DNA form, the CDR3 reads TGTGCCAGCTCACCGGGCTCCTACGAGCAGTACTTC. As protein: CASSPGSYEQYF.

The gene calls are TRBV6-2 or TRBV6-3 and TRBJ2-7, with 12 positions matching TRBD1. The CDR3 has 14 amino acids. The V and J ends lost 5 bases and 10 bases, in that order; junction bases with no gene match: 9. From germline, CDR1 is MNHEY and CDR2 SVGEGT. As DNA, the CDR3 is TGTGCCAGCAGTCTTGCCGGGACAGGGGGCTATCAGTACTTC. This sequence encodes CASSLAGTGGYQYF.

Points on this clone: Given a much more abundant clone one base away, this may be a read error. The gene calls are TRBV5-4 and TRBJ2-3, with D unclear. CDR3 length: 13 residues. V was clipped by 3 bases and J by 3 bases, with 8 bases between them. The V gene's germline CDR1 is SGHNT and CDR2 YYREEE (reference sequence). The CDR3 sequence: CASSSSGTDTQYF. Here the CDR3 DNA reads TGTGCCAGCAGCTCCTCTGGGACAGATACGCAGTATTTT.

On this clone: A much larger clonotype is one base distant, so this may be a read error. The chain is built from TRBV3-1 and TRBJ2-7; D unresolved. The CDR3 totals 11 residues. Germline V CDR1 and CDR2: LGHDT, YNNKEL (reference sequence). V was trimmed by 3 bases and J by 7 bases, leaving 7 bases between them. CDR3: CASSHANEQYF. CDR3 bases: TGTGCCAGCAGCCACGCTAATGAGCAGTACTTC.

This clone was picked up many times. The rearrangement uses TRBV30 and TRBJ2-3, with 9 bases identical to TRBD2. Germline loops: CDR1 GTSNPN, CDR2 SVGIG (reference sequence). This CDR3 spans 15 amino acids. V was clipped by 0 bases and J by 6 bases; unmatched bases: 7. CDR3 nucleotides: TGTGCCTGGAGTGTAGGGGGCAGCGGGAGGGATACGCAGTATTTT. Amino acid sequence: CAWSVGGSGRDTQYF. Variable domain in full (rest from reference TRBV30 and TRBJ2-3): SQTIHQWPATLVQPVGSPLSLECTVEGTSNPNLYWYRQAAGRGLQLLFYSVGIGQISSEVPQNLSASRPQDRQFILSSKKLLLSDSGFYLCAWSVGGSGRDTQYFGPGTRLTVL.

The chain employs TRBV20-1 and TRBJ2-7, with D maybe TRBD2 (6 bases). The CDR3 extends over 15 amino acids. The germline gives CDR1 DFQATT, CDR2 SNEGSKA (reference sequence). V lost 1 base and J lost 3, with 16 bases in between. CDR3 bases: TGCAGTGCTAGAGGCTCGAACAGGCGGGGCTACGAGCAGTACTTC. It codes for CSARGSNRRGYEQYF.

This chain joins TRBV20-1 and TRBJ1-3; D unclear. The V gene's germline CDR1 is DFQATT and CDR2 SNEGSKA (reference sequence). This CDR3 comprises 14 residues. Trimming took off 1 base at V and 1 base at J, with 8 bases between the two ends. CDR3 sequence reads: CSARGPRSGNTIYF. CDR3 nucleotide sequence: TGCAGTGCTAGAGGGCCTAGGTCTGGAAACACCATATATTTT.

This clone was recorded at least ten times. V and J are TRBV28 and TRBJ1-2; TRBD1 agrees at 7 bases. There are 17 residues in the CDR3. Germline trimming cut 4 bases from V and 4 bases from J; bases unmatched to any gene: 15. Germline V CDR1 and CDR2: MDHEN, SYDVKM. As DNA, the CDR3 is TGTGCCAGCAGTTCTCCAGGGGGAAACCTCCCCCCCTATGGCTACACCTTC. It is translated as CASSSPGGNLPPYGYTF.

This clone was recorded at least ten times. CDR3 DNA sequence: TGTGCCAGCACCTTCAGTCGGGGGAACACTGAAGCTTTCTTT. Its translation is CASTFSRGNTEAFF. The chain employs TRBV11-2 and TRBJ1-1; D unresolved. The length of the CDR3 is 14 residues. V gave up 7 bases and J gave up 1 base, with 13 bases separating them. Germline V gene sequence: CDR1 SGHAT, CDR2 FQNNGV. The entire variable domain, with the rest obtained from reference TRBV11-2 and TRBJ1-1, is as follows: EAGVAQSPRYKIIEKRQSVAFWCNPISGHATLYWYQQILGQGPKLLIQFQNNGVVDDSQLPKDRFSAERLKGVDSTLKIQPAKLEDSAVYLCASTFSRGNTEAFFGQGTRLTVV.

This clone was observed at least ten times. The genes are TRBV19 and TRBJ2-5, with D perhaps matching TRBD1 (6 bases). Germline-derived CDR1 and CDR2 are LNHDA and SQIVND (reference sequence). This CDR3 comprises 13 residues. V shed 4 bases and J shed 3 bases, with 9 bases lying between them. The CDR3 protein is CASSRTAEETQYF. The CDR3 DNA follows: TGTGCCAGTAGTAGGACAGCCGAAGAGACCCAGTACTTC.

Concerning this clone: At one of its ends the junction is not consistent with the germline gene, which may arise from a read error. The chain links TRBV15 to TRBJ2-5; D ambiguous. Germline CDR1 and CDR2: LNHNV and YYDKDF (reference sequence). This CDR3 is 13 amino acids long. CDR3 sequence: CANSRDPSETQYF. CDR3 bases: TGTGCCAACAGCAGAGATCCCTCCGAGACCCAGTACTTC.

This clone was detected a few times. The chain carries TRBV4-2 and TRBJ2-1; TRBD2 matches at 9 bases. Germline V lookup: CDR1 LGHNA, CDR2 YNFKEQ. Losses at the gene ends were 4 bases for V and 3 bases for J; bases not matched to a gene: 7. This CDR3 contains 16 residues. As DNA, the CDR3 is TGTGCCAGCAGCCCGGTAGCGGGAGAGATCTACAATGAGCAGTTCTTC. Amino acid sequence: CASSPVAGEIYNEQFF.

This clone was detected a few times. The rearrangement joins TRBV6-2 or TRBV6-3 to TRBJ2-1; D unclear. Germline CDR1 and CDR2: MNHEY and SVGEGT. This CDR3 region has 16 residues. Deletions cut 2 bases from V and 2 bases from J, with 13 bases between. The CDR3 here is CASSYREWSTYNEQFF. The CDR3, as DNA: TGTGCCAGCAGTTACAGGGAATGGAGTACCTACAATGAGCAGTTCTTC.

Of note for this clone: A much larger clone lies one base from this, so it may be a read error. Other DNA sequences in the same sample also yield this CDR3. The V and J genes are TRBV6-4 and TRBJ2-1; a weak D match, TRBD2 (5 bases). Per the germline V gene, CDR1 is MRHNA and CDR2 is SNTAGT. Trimming removed 6 bases at V and 5 bases at J, with 11 bases between. There are 13 residues in the CDR3. In nucleotides, the CDR3 is TGTGCCAGCAGAGGTGACTATCACAATGAGCAGTTCTTC. Amino acid sequence: CASRGDYHNEQFF.

Relative to its sample, this clone is medium-sized (0.01 to 0.1%). This rearrangement joins TRBV28 to TRBJ2-7; D uncertain. The length of the CDR3 is 14 residues. Germline values: CDR1 MDHEN, CDR2 SYDVKM. V dropped 1 base and J dropped 2 bases, with 9 bases sitting between them. CDR3 residues: CASSLFGRTYEQYF. The CDR3 region has the DNA TGTGCCAGCAGTTTATTCGGACGGACCTACGAGCAGTACTTC.